These T cell receptor beta chains were read from a single sample in a study of cytomegalovirus exposure and HLA in healthy donors. Repertoires were generated with immunoSEQ multiplex PCR, while TCRdb's copy carries only in-frame clones and drops some. The sample table includes 100,000 or so clones. The sequencing sample was made of PBMCs. The receptor set was obtained from a woman in her thirties in good health and CMV-seronegative. The CDR3 runs from the conserved cysteine through the conserved F or W. A D gene is named only where the DNA matches it firmly.

j_call,v_call,d_call,cdr3_aa,cdr3_nt
TRBJ2-1,TRBV6-6,TRBD2,CASSPLAGGLDEQFF,TGTGCCAGCTCCCCCTTAGCGGGGGGGCTGGATGAGCAGTTCTTC
TRBJ2-7,TRBV6-5,TRBD1,CASSYLRDSPYEQYF,TGTGCCAGCAGTTACCTCCGGGACAGTCCCTACGAGCAGTACTTC
TRBJ2-3,TRBV4-1,.,CASSFGGPLDTQYF,TGCGCCAGCAGCTTCGGGGGGCCGCTAGATACGCAGTATTTT
TRBJ1-3,TRBV7-9,.,CASSSTDSSGNTIYF,TGTGCCAGCAGCTCAACTGACTCCTCGGGAAACACCATATATTTT
TRBJ1-1,TRBV6-1,.,CASTPYPGGTEAFF,TGTGCCAGCACCCCCTACCCAGGAGGAACTGAAGCTTTCTTT
TRBJ2-2,TRBV6-6,TRBD2,CASSWGLGDTGELFF,TGTGCCAGCAGCTGGGGACTAGGGGACACCGGGGAGCTGTTTTTT
TRBJ1-2,TRBV28,.,CASSYIYGYTF,TGTGCCAGCAGCTATATTTATGGCTACACCTTC
TRBJ2-1,TRBV27,TRBD2,CASTRHMGLAGGHNEQFF,TGTGCCAGCACCCGACATATGGGACTAGCGGGAGGACACAATGAGCAGTTCTTC
TRBJ2-7,TRBV6-5,.,CASSYSRLASTYEQYF,TGTGCCAGCAGTTACTCGAGGCTAGCGAGTACCTACGAGCAGTACTTC
TRBJ1-1,TRBV4-2,TRBD1,CASSQDGAGGYTEAFF,TGTGCCAGCAGCCAAGATGGGGCAGGGGGTTACACTGAAGCTTTCTTT
TRBJ2-1,TRBV7-3,.,CASSLPDSYNEQFF,TGTGCCAGCAGCCTCCCTGACAGCTACAATGAGCAGTTCTTC
TRBJ1-1,TRBV5-1,TRBD1,CASSLQGNAEAFF,TGCGCCAGCAGCTTACAGGGGAACGCTGAAGCTTTCTTT
TRBJ2-5,TRBV7-2,.,CASSLRGGEGTQYF,TGTGCCAGCAGCTTACGAGGGGGGGAAGGGACCCAGTACTTC
TRBJ1-5,TRBV6-4,.,CASSATGTQPQHF,TGTGCCAGCAGTGCCACAGGGACTCAGCCCCAGCATTTT
TRBJ2-2,TRBV25-1,.,CASNRVNTGELFF,TGTGCCAGCAATCGAGTTAACACCGGGGAGCTGTTTTTT
TRBJ2-3,TRBV6-4,TRBD2,CASSDLAGSDTQYF,TGTGCCAGCAGTGACCTAGCGGGGTCAGATACGCAGTATTTT
TRBJ1-4,TRBV5-4,TRBD1,CASSGAGQGYEKLFF,TGTGCCAGCAGCGGGGCGGGACAGGGGTACGAAAAACTGTTTTTT
TRBJ2-7,TRBV6-5,.,CASSPRLGVYEQYF,TGTGCCAGCAGTCCACGACTAGGTGTCTACGAGCAGTACTTC
TRBJ1-5,TRBV28,.,CASSPAHRDQPQHF,TGTGCCAGCAGCCCAGCCCACAGGGACCAGCCCCAGCATTTT
TRBJ2-3,TRBV5-1,TRBD2,CASSLGLPSGRADTQYF,TGCGCCAGCAGCTTAGGCTTGCCTAGCGGGAGGGCAGATACGCAGTATTTT
TRBJ1-5,TRBV19,.,CASSPGDQPQHF,TGTGCCAGTAGCCCAGGGGATCAGCCCCAGCATTTT
TRBJ1-3,TRBV7-2,.,CASSGLVEGSSGNTIYF,TGTGCCAGCAGCGGTCTCGTAGAGGGCAGCTCTGGAAACACCATATATTTT
TRBJ2-7,TRBV7-8,.,CASSLGLGLYEQYF,TGTGCCAGCAGCTTAGGTCTCGGACTCTACGAGCAGTACTTC
TRBJ2-7,TRBV10-2,.,CASSNRRAGLRYEQYF,TGCGCCAGCAGTAACCGGAGGGCCGGCCTTAGGTACGAGCAGTACTTC
TRBJ2-7,TRBV9,.,CASSVTGNSYEQYF,TGTGCCAGCAGCGTAACAGGGAACTCCTACGAGCAGTACTTC
TRBJ2-5,TRBV2,.,CASSETEAGVSAQYF,TGTGCCAGCAGTGAAACGGAAGCCGGGGTATCGGCCCAGTACTTC
TRBJ1-6,TRBV28,.,CASSSGSRNSPLHF,TGTGCCAGCAGTTCAGGGTCGCGGAATTCACCCCTCCACTTT
TRBJ2-7,TRBV6-5,TRBD1,CASSPRTGVDEQYF,TGTGCCAGCAGTCCCCGGACAGGGGTAGACGAGCAGTACTTC
TRBJ1-3,TRBV15,.,CAASLETTDTIYF,TGTGCCGCCAGCCTGGAGACCACCGACACCATATATTTT
TRBJ1-1,TRBV4-1,.,CASSQAQGLTEAFF,TGCGCCAGCAGCCAAGCTCAGGGTCTCACTGAAGCTTTCTTT
TRBJ2-2,TRBV29-1,.,CSGTGHHTGELFF,TGCAGCGGCACGGGACATCACACCGGGGAGCTGTTTTTT
TRBJ1-6,TRBV28,.,CASSLAGDRSPLHF,TGTGCCAGCAGTCTCGCAGGGGATCGGTCACCCCTCCACTTT
TRBJ2-1,TRBV28,TRBD2,CASRLAGPHNEQFF,TGTGCCAGCAGACTAGCGGGACCACACAATGAGCAGTTCTTC
TRBJ2-2,TRBV28,TRBD1,CASRGTGGSNTGELFF,TGTGCCAGCAGAGGGACAGGGGGTTCGAACACCGGGGAGCTGTTTTTT
TRBJ1-5,TRBV18,.,CASSEEISNQPQHF,TGTGCCAGCTCCGAGGAAATAAGCAATCAGCCCCAGCATTTT
TRBJ2-3,TRBV5-8,TRBD2,CASSLRLAGITDTQYF,TGTGCCAGCAGCTTGCGACTAGCGGGAATCACAGATACGCAGTATTTT
TRBJ1-1,TRBV7-9,.,CASSLGEGNEAFF,TGTGCCAGCAGCTTAGGTGAGGGCAATGAAGCTTTCTTT
TRBJ1-1,TRBV11-2,.,CASSLGYTYTEAFF,TGTGCCAGCAGCTTAGGTTACACCTACACTGAAGCTTTCTTT
TRBJ2-3,TRBV9,.,CASSRGGFPDTQYF,TGTGCCAGCAGCCGTGGAGGATTCCCGGATACGCAGTATTTT
TRBJ2-1,TRBV5-6,TRBD2,CASSLAGTSGSEQFF,TGTGCCAGCAGCCTAGCGGGGACTAGCGGGAGTGAGCAGTTCTTC
TRBJ2-5,TRBV6-5,TRBD1,CASSRGQFKETQYF,TGTGCCAGCAGTAGGGGACAGTTCAAAGAGACCCAGTACTTC
TRBJ1-1,TRBV28,TRBD1,CASSPDRAAVEGNTEAFF,TGTGCCAGCAGCCCCGACAGGGCGGCAGTGGAAGGGAACACTGAAGCTTTCTTT
TRBJ1-1,TRBV28,.,CASSAGLNTEAFF,TGTGCCAGCAGTGCCGGGTTGAACACTGAAGCTTTCTTT
TRBJ2-7,TRBV13,TRBD1,CASSLVSDRGYEQYF,TGTGCCAGCAGCTTAGTATCCGACAGGGGCTACGAGCAGTACTTC
TRBJ2-1,TRBV15,TRBD2,CATSLTGFPGLAGVDNEQFF,TGTGCCACCAGCTTAACAGGGTTCCCGGGACTAGCGGGAGTCGACAATGAGCAGTTCTTC
TRBJ1-2,TRBV9,TRBD1,CASSFQQGGGYTF,TGTGCCAGCAGCTTCCAACAGGGGGGTGGCTACACCTTC
TRBJ1-3,TRBV6-1,TRBD1,CASSFDRGEGNTIYF,TGTGCCAGCAGTTTCGACAGGGGCGAGGGAAACACCATATATTTT
TRBJ2-7,TRBV4-1,.,CASSQGGGPAYEQYF,TGCGCCAGCAGCCAAGGAGGAGGACCAGCCTACGAGCAGTACTTC
TRBJ2-3,TRBV7-9,TRBD2,CASSLGGLAAFADTQYF,TGTGCCAGCAGCTTAGGGGGACTAGCCGCCTTCGCAGATACGCAGTATTTT
TRBJ2-7,TRBV19,.,CASSPWDTGFRASSYEQYF,TGTGCCAGTAGTCCTTGGGACACAGGGTTTAGGGCTAGCTCCTACGAGCAGTACTTC